The clone carrying this T cell receptor beta chain was detected many times. V was cut by 6 bases and J by 6 bases, with 20 bases left in between. CDR3 length equals 15 residues. CDR1 and CDR2 (germline): SGDLS, YYNGEE. This sample is drawn from a study of T cells in Graves' hyperthyroidism and ophthalmopathy. Study background: Peripheral blood collection took place at initial diagnosis, before any treatment.

When ophthalmopathy did not progress within 18 months, Graves' hyperthyroidism was considered stable. Recently diagnosed hyperthyroidism of less than 2 months' duration affected patients aged 18 to 65. RNA transcripts served as the template for amplifying TCR beta CDR3 regions. When the TCR CDR3 underwent first-round RT-PCR, the HTBI primer set was used. One entry per CDR3 protein, called by TCRdb with MiXCR from the multiplex PCR reads. The sample carries a few hundred thousand distinct CDR3 sequences, more than 15% recorded once. The clonotype was recovered from a young woman with Graves' hyperthyroidism. The chain carries TRBV9 and TRBJ2-3; perhaps TRBD2 as D (6 bases). The sample was blood. The CDR3 loop reads CASNLSGQKGDTQYF. The CDR3 DNA sequence: TGTGCCAGCAATCTAAGCGGGCAGAAGGGCGATACGCAGTATTTT.